This T cell receptor (beta chain) was identified during a study of blood T cell repertoires in COVID-19. Study information: Sites across the United States, Italy and Spain contributed samples from acute and convalescent COVID-19. T cells, B-cell-depleted T cells, or PBMCs supplied cDNA or gDNA.

Authors' methods: Amplification of reference gene primers provided the estimated nucleated cell counts. Profiled with immunoSEQ multiplex PCR; TCRdb holds only in-frame clones, not every one. That table furnishes V, J and clone size, whereas the DNA furnished D and trimming. The sample lists around 42,000 clones, almost 90% occurring once. V was clipped by 2 bases and J by 6 bases; unmatched bases: 3. Per germline, CDR1 MNHEY and CDR2 SMNVEV (reference sequence). The CDR3 has 14 amino acids. Input material: peripheral blood. The V call is TRBV27, the J call TRBJ1-2; 10 bases are shared with TRBD1. The TCR originated in a man aged 50 to 60 with active COVID-19. DNA for the CDR3: TGTGCCAGCAGTTTAGGGGGACAGGGGAATGGCTACACCTTC. Translation: CASSLGGQGNGYTF.